Below, 22 T cell receptor beta chains from the same sample are listed, as sequenced in a study of control samples from healthy donors and cancer patients. Generated by immunoSEQ multiplex PCR, the TCRdb table keeps only in-frame clones and is missing some. The repertoire includes around 49,000 clones, about 92% of them detected once, and around 1.4% sits in the top ten. The sequencing input was PBMCs. The source is a man aged 35 to 55 with colorectal cancer.

This sequence joins TRBV5-4 and TRBJ2-7; D is unresolved. With 4 bases removed from V and 3 bases from J, the gap between germline ends came to 14 bases. Germline CDR1 reads SGHNT; CDR2 reads YYREEE (reference sequence). This CDR3 comprises 14 residues. The chain's CDR3 is CASSTSGLFYEQYF. In DNA form, the CDR3 reads TGTGCCAGCAGCACGTCCGGGCTATTCTACGAGCAGTACTTC.

The chain has TRBV11-3 and TRBJ1-5; tentative D call: TRBD1 (5 bases). The ends were cut back, 5 bases at V and 2 bases at J, with 16 bases in the middle. In germline, CDR1 is SGHNT, CDR2 YENEEA. The CDR3 extends over 16 amino acids. CDR3 nucleotide sequence: TGTGCCAGCAGCCCGGGCGGGAGGGGAGGCAATCAGCCCCAGCATTTT. As protein: CASSPGGRGGNQPQHF.

The gene calls are TRBV12-3 or TRBV12-4 and TRBJ1-4, with 7 bases that match TRBD1. CDR3 length: 12 residues. V gave up 6 bases and J gave up 8 bases; unmatched junction bases: 3. The CDR3 DNA is TGTGCCAGCAGCACAGGGGACGAAAAACTGTTTTTT. Its translation is CASSTGDEKLFF.

The chain carries TRBV12-3 or TRBV12-4 and TRBJ1-3; no definite D call. CDR3 length: 12 amino acids. V was cut by 6 bases and J by 3 bases, with 6 bases left in between. The chain's CDR3 is CASRVSGNTIYF. The CDR3 DNA reads TGTGCCAGCAGGGTTAGTGGAAACACCATATATTTT.

V gene TRBV6-6 combines with J gene TRBJ2-7; TRBD2 aligns across 7 bases. The CDR3 length is 14 residues. V was pared by 5 bases and J by 7 bases, with 11 bases of the junction left unmatched. Per the germline V gene, CDR1 is MNHNY and CDR2 is SVGAGI (reference sequence). CDR3 sequence (DNA): TGTGCCAGCAGTAACCCGGGACTACTGAGGGAGCAGTACTTC. It is translated as CASSNPGLLREQYF.

J is TRBJ2-7 and V is TRBV5-1, with D possibly TRBD2 on 6 matching bases. Germline V gene lookup returns CDR1 SGHRS and CDR2 YFSETQ. V was cut by 2 bases and J by 0 bases, with 12 bases left in between. The CDR3 sequence is 15 residues long. The CDR3 coding sequence is TGCGCCAGCAGCTTCCTTTCCGGGAGCTCCTACGAGCAGTACTTC. It is translated as CASSFLSGSSYEQYF. The variable domain in full, completed from reference TRBV5-1 and TRBJ2-7, reads KAGVTQTPRYLIKTRGQQVTLSCSPISGHRSVSWYQQTPGQGLQFLFEYFSETQRNKGNFPGRFSGRQFSNSRSEMNVSTLELGDSALYLCASSFLSGSSYEQYFGPGTRLTVT.

V is TRBV4-1 and J is TRBJ1-1; D perhaps matches TRBD1 (6 bases). Between the trimmed V and J ends, which lost 7 bases and 8 bases, there was a span of 23 bases. This CDR3 region has 15 residues. Germline V gives CDR1 MGHRA, CDR2 YSYEKL. The CDR3 nucleotides are TGCGCCAGCAACACACAGGGATGGGCGGCCGAAGAAGCTTTCTTT. Protein: CASNTQGWAAEEAFF.

This chain joins TRBV2 and TRBJ2-1; D may be TRBD1 (5 bases). The V and J ends lost 4 bases and 3 bases respectively, with 13 bases between them. The CDR3 totals 15 residues. The germline gives CDR1 SNHLY, CDR2 FYNNEI. The CDR3 loop is CASSALVGVYNEQFF. The CDR3 DNA follows: TGTGCCAGCAGTGCCTTGGTAGGGGTCTACAATGAGCAGTTCTTC.

The chain has TRBV21-1 and TRBJ1-3; the table's D call, TRBD1, has no DNA check behind it. TRBV21-1 is designated a pseudogene. The CDR3 length is 16 residues. CDR3 protein: CASTELGTASGNTIYF. CDR3 nucleotides: TGTGCCAGCACCGAACTGGGGACAGCCTCTGGAAACACCATATATTTT.

The chain combines TRBV5-6 with TRBJ2-3; D tentatively reads TRBD1 or TRBD2 (6 bases each). CDR1 is SGHDT, CDR2 YYEEEE, per germline. CDR3 length: 15 amino acids. Trimming removed 4 bases from V and 6 bases from J, with 18 bases in between. CDR3 nucleotides: TGTGCCAGCAGCCCCCGAGGGGGGATCGTCGATACGCAGTATTTT. Its protein is CASSPRGGIVDTQYF.

This chain connects TRBV27 to TRBJ2-7; TRBD1 matches at 7 bases. The CDR3 extends over 13 amino acids. J lost 6 bases, V lost 4 bases, and 6 bases had no gene match. Germline values: CDR1 MNHEY, CDR2 SMNVEV (reference sequence). The CDR3: CASSYRGISEQYF. In DNA, the CDR3 is TGTGCCAGCAGTTACAGGGGAATCTCCGAGCAGTACTTC.

This sequence joins TRBV28 and TRBJ1-2; D perhaps matches TRBD1 (6 bases). Germline V gene data show CDR1 as MDHEN and CDR2 as SYDVKM. The V and J ends lost 5 bases and 4 bases respectively, with 20 bases between them. The CDR3 length is 16 residues. For the CDR3, the DNA is TGTGCCAGCAGTACAGGGCCAGGGGAGCAAGGCTATGGCTACACCTTC. Translating it yields CASSTGPGEQGYGYTF.

The J gene is TRBJ2-1, the V gene TRBV19, with 11 bases matching TRBD2. Germline trimming cut 8 bases from V and 5 bases from J; bases unmatched to any gene: 5. From germline, CDR1 is LNHDA and CDR2 SQIVND (reference sequence). CDR3 size: 14 residues. CDR3 sequence (DNA): TGTGCCAGTTTTAGCGGGAGGGATGACAATGAGCAGTTCTTC. This encodes CASFSGRDDNEQFF.

The chain carries TRBV7-2 and TRBJ2-3; tentative D call: TRBD2 (5 bases). V lost 5 bases and J lost 2, with 11 bases in between. Germline CDR1 and CDR2: SGHTA and FQGNSA. The CDR3 extends over 14 amino acids. The DNA for the CDR3 is TGTGCCAGCAGCCTTGGACTCAACACAGATACGCAGTATTTT. This codes for CASSLGLNTDTQYF.

The chain has TRBV13 and TRBJ2-1, with unresolved D. The germline V gene encodes CDR1 PRHDT and CDR2 FYEKMQ (reference sequence). Trimming took off 2 bases at V and 4 bases at J, with 6 bases between the two ends. This CDR3 has 13 amino acids. The CDR3 DNA is TGTGCCAGCAGCTTACTGGGTTACAATGAGCAGTTCTTC. Its protein is CASSLLGYNEQFF.

This chain connects TRBV19 to TRBJ1-1, with TRBD1 identical over 7 bases. The CDR3 totals 15 residues. Germline V gives CDR1 LNHDA, CDR2 SQIVND (reference sequence). The V and J ends lost 5 bases and 4 bases, in that order; junction bases with no gene match: 10. CDR3 residues: CASSLRGQGRTEAFF. As DNA, the CDR3 is TGTGCCAGTAGTCTAAGGGGGCAGGGGCGCACTGAAGCTTTCTTT.

J is TRBJ2-2 and V is TRBV5-4; the match to TRBD1 covers 9 bases. The CDR3 loop spans 16 amino acids. The germline V gene encodes CDR1 SGHNT and CDR2 YYREEE (reference sequence). V was clipped by 1 base and J by 4 bases; unmatched bases: 5. CDR3 region: CASSLYRGLGTGELFF. In DNA form, the CDR3 reads TGTGCCAGCAGCTTGTACAGGGGGCTCGGCACCGGGGAGCTGTTTTTT.

To note about this clone: At one end, the junction sequence differs from germline, possibly due to a read error. The chain uses TRBV28 and TRBJ2-7, with TRBD1 identical over 8 bases. CDR3 length: 15 amino acids. CDR1 MDHEN and CDR2 SYDVKM come from the germline V gene. The CDR3 here is CASNLRDRFSYEQYF. CDR3 bases: TGTGCCAGCAATTTACGGGACAGGTTCTCCTACGAGCAGTACTTC.

This clone was counted only a few times. The rearrangement joins TRBV10-2 to TRBJ2-7, with TRBD2 matching 12 bases. V lost 2 bases, J lost 4 bases, and 0 bases stayed unmatched. Per germline, CDR1 WSHSY and CDR2 SAAADI. The length of the CDR3 is 14 residues. The CDR3, as DNA: TGCGCCAGCAGTGAGGGACTAGCGGGATACGAGCAGTACTTC. Protein: CASSEGLAGYEQYF.

This chain connects TRBV6-1 to TRBJ1-2; D may be TRBD1 (5 bases). Germline CDR1 reads MNHNS; CDR2 reads SASEGT. The V end lost 2 bases, the J end lost 8 bases, and 15 bases lay between the germline ends. This CDR3 spans 14 amino acids. The chain's CDR3 is CASSENQGADGYTF. CDR3 in DNA: TGTGCCAGCAGTGAAAACCAGGGTGCTGACGGCTACACCTTC.

The rearrangement joins TRBV2 to TRBJ1-1; TRBD1 is a possible D gene (5 bases). CDR3 length: 12 residues. V was clipped by 6 bases and J by 1 base, with 6 bases between them. Germline assignment: CDR1 SNHLY and CDR2 FYNNEI. CDR3 region: CASRTENTEAFF. The DNA of the CDR3 is TGTGCCAGCAGGACAGAGAACACTGAAGCTTTCTTT.

The gene calls are TRBV11-2 and TRBJ1-6, with D perhaps matching TRBD1 (6 bases). Germline assignment: CDR1 SGHAT and CDR2 FQNNGV. The V and J ends lost 5 bases and 6 bases respectively, with 23 bases between them. The CDR3 has 18 amino acids. The CDR3, as DNA: TGTGCCAGCAGCCCCCGGGACAAGGTCCTGGGGGTTAATTCACCCCTCCACTTT. Amino acids: CASSPRDKVLGVNSPLHF.